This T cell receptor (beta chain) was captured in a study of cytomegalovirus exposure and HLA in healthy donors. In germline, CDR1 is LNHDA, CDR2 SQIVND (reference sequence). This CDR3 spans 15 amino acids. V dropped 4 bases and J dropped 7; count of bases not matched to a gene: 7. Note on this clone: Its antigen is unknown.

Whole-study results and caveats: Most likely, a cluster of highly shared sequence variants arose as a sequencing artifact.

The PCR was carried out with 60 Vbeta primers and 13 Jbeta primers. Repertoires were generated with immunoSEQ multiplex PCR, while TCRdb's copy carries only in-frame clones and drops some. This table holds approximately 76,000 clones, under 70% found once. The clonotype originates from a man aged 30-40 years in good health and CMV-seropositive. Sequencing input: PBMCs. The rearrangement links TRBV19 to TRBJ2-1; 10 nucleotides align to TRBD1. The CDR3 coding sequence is TGTGCCAGTAGTACCTCGGGACAGGGGTGGAATGAGCAGTTCTTC. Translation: CASSTSGQGWNEQFF.